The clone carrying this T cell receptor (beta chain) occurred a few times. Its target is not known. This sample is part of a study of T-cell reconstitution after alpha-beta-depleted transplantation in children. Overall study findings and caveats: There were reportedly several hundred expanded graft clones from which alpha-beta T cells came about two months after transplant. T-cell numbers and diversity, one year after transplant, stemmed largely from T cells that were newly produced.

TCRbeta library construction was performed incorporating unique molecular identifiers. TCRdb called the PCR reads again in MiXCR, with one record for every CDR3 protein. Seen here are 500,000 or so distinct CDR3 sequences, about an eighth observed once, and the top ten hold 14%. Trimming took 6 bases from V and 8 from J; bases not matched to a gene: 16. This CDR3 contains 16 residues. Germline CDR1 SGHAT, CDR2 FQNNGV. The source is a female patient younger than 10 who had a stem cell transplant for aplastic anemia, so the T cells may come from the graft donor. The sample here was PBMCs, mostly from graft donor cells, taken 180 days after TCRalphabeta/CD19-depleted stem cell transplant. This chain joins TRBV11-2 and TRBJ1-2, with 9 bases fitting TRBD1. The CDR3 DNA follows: TGTGCCAGCAGGCAACCGGGACAGGGTTTTCTAAAAGGCTACACCTTC. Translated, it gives CASRQPGQGFLKGYTF.